The next 14 T cell receptor beta chains were all read from a single sample in a study of long-term antiretroviral therapy in people with HIV. Researchers report immunoSEQ v3.0 was run at survey level. The table came from immunoSEQ multiplex PCR; TCRdb's copy has only in-frame clones and leaves some out. The profile shows about 20,000 clones, roughly 80% of them singletons. Material: unsorted PBMCs, obtained roughly 5.9 years after starting antiretroviral therapy. All receptors come from a man aged 25 to 40 with HIV.

The chain's CDR3 is CASSPRTSPLYNEQFF. The CDR3 DNA follows: TGTGCCAGCAGCCCTCGGACGTCTCCCTTATACAATGAGCAGTTCTTC. The chain links TRBV9 to TRBJ2-1; no firm D call. Germline CDR1 reads SGDLS; CDR2 reads YYNGEE. V lost 4 bases to trimming and J lost 4 bases, with 18 bases between them. The CDR3 sequence is 16 residues long.

The chain is built from TRBV19 and TRBJ2-3; TRBD1 might be the D (5 bases). The CDR3 consists of 16 residues. Germline V gene lookup returns CDR1 LNHDA and CDR2 SQIVND (reference sequence). V lost 3 bases and J 3 bases, leaving 16 bases between the germline ends. The CDR3 protein is CASSIAARVWTDTQYF. CDR3 DNA sequence: TGTGCCAGTAGTATTGCAGCCAGGGTGTGGACAGATACGCAGTATTTT. Full variable domain (rest looked up from reference TRBV19 and TRBJ2-3): DGGITQSPKYLFRKEGQNVTLSCEQNLNHDAMYWYRQDPGQGLRLIYYSQIVNDFQKGDIAEGYSVSREKKESFPLTVTSAQKNPTAFYLCASSIAARVWTDTQYFGPGTRLTVL.

CDR3 residues: CASSPIRGMVVANEKLFF. CDR3 bases: TGTGCCAGCAGTCCGATCAGGGGGATGGTAGTTGCTAATGAAAAACTGTTTTTT. V usage is TRBV28 and J usage is TRBJ1-4, with 7 bases fitting TRBD1. Trimming took 5 bases from V and 3 from J; bases not matched to a gene: 15. Germline-derived CDR1 and CDR2 are MDHEN and SYDVKM. The CDR3 loop spans 18 amino acids.

The chain carries TRBV19 and TRBJ1-2; D uncertain. Germline V gene sequence: CDR1 LNHDA, CDR2 SQIVND (reference sequence). The ends were cut back, 6 bases at V and 5 bases at J, with 16 bases in the middle. This CDR3 is 14 amino acids long. In nucleotides, the CDR3 is TGTGCCAGTAGACACCTTAACGAGGAGTATGGCTACACCTTC. Protein product: CASRHLNEEYGYTF.

The rearrangement uses TRBV13 and TRBJ2-7, with D unresolved. Per germline, CDR1 PRHDT and CDR2 FYEKMQ (reference sequence). V lost 7 bases, J lost 3 bases, and 16 bases lay in between. The CDR3 length is 14 residues. The CDR3 sequence is CASTSRAAHYEQYF. The CDR3 DNA follows: TGTGCCAGCACCTCTCGGGCGGCACACTACGAGCAGTACTTC.

This chain uses TRBV7-9 with TRBJ2-3; no clear D gene. The germline V gene encodes CDR1 SEHNR and CDR2 FQNEAQ (reference sequence). This CDR3 comprises 19 residues. V was trimmed by 3 bases and J by 0 bases, leaving 22 bases between them. The CDR3 nucleotides are TGTGCCAGCAGCTTCAGGATAAAAACGACGGAACTTAGCACAGATACGCAGTATTTT. Translating gives CASSFRIKTTELSTDTQYF. The full variable domain, rest sourced from reference TRBV7-9 and TRBJ2-3, is DTGVSQNPRHKITKRGQNVTFRCDPISEHNRLYWYRQTLGQGPEFLTYFQNEAQLEKSRLLSDRFSAERPKGSFSTLEIQRTEQGDSAMYLCASSFRIKTTELSTDTQYFGPGTRLTVL.

The rearrangement joins TRBV10-1 to TRBJ2-7; 10 positions agree with TRBD2. This CDR3 is 17 amino acids long. Germline trimming cut 0 bases from V and 5 bases from J; bases unmatched to any gene: 10. CDR1 and CDR2 from the germline V gene are WNHNN and SYGVQD (reference sequence). The CDR3 reads CASSESGSGRAIHEQYF. CDR3 in DNA: TGCGCCAGCAGTGAGTCCGGGAGCGGGAGGGCCATTCACGAGCAGTACTTC.

This clone was seen more than once but under ten times. The chain joins TRBV7-3 to TRBJ2-2; 9 nucleotides agree with TRBD2. Per the germline V gene, CDR1 is SGHTA and CDR2 is FQGTGA. The J segment lost 4 bases and the V segment lost 6 bases, leaving 3 bases of the junction unmatched. The CDR3 is 14 residues long. CDR3 sequence: CASRTTSGTGELFF. CDR3 bases: TGTGCCAGCAGGACGACTAGCGGCACCGGGGAGCTGTTTTTT.

V is TRBV7-9 and J is TRBJ1-2; tentatively, D is TRBD1 (5 bases). This CDR3 comprises 14 residues. V dropped 5 bases and J dropped 8 bases, with 18 bases sitting between them. The germline V gene has CDR1 SEHNR and CDR2 FQNEAQ (reference sequence). The CDR3: CASSPESSGSGYTF. Here the CDR3 DNA reads TGTGCCAGCAGCCCCGAAAGTTCAGGGTCGGGCTACACCTTC.

This chain links TRBV14 with TRBJ2-1; 8 bases line up with TRBD2. V lost 0 bases and J lost 8; bases outside the gene matches: 15. CDR1 SGHDN and CDR2 FVKESK come from the germline V gene. The CDR3 contains 18 residues. The CDR3 region has the DNA TGTGCCAGCAGCCAAGATTGGACTAGCCCCAGCCCGGGGGATGAGCAGTTCTTC. It specifies CASSQDWTSPSPGDEQFF.

This chain connects TRBV27 to TRBJ2-5; the match to TRBD2 covers 8 bases. The DNA end favors TRBJ2-7, so the J call may be wrong. Germline V lookup: CDR1 MNHEY, CDR2 SMNVEV (reference sequence). The length of the CDR3 is 13 residues. CDR3 in DNA: TGTGCCAGCAGCCGGGAGGGGCCCTACGAGCAGTACTTC. As protein: CASSREGPYEQYF.

The V call is TRBV6-1, the J call TRBJ2-3; the D is unclear. V was clipped by 3 bases and J by 2 bases, with 12 bases between them. Germline V gene sequence: CDR1 MNHNS, CDR2 SASEGT. CDR3 length equals 15 residues. The CDR3: CASSELVFHTDTQYF. Here the CDR3 DNA reads TGTGCCAGCAGTGAGCTTGTATTCCACACAGATACGCAGTATTTT.

The J gene is TRBJ2-2, the V gene TRBV19; 8 bases fit TRBD1. Germline-derived CDR1 and CDR2 are LNHDA and SQIVND (reference sequence). The CDR3 has 16 residues. The junction had 8 bases not matched to a gene; V was cut back by 7 bases and J by 1 base. The CDR3 region is CASIRRGTGNTGELFF. In DNA form, the CDR3 reads TGTGCCAGTATTAGGCGTGGGACAGGGAACACCGGGGAGCTGTTTTTT. The full variable domain, in which reference TRBV19 and TRBJ2-2 provide the parts outside the CDR3, is DGGITQSPKYLFRKEGQNVTLSCEQNLNHDAMYWYRQDPGQGLRLIYYSQIVNDFQKGDIAEGYSVSREKKESFPLTVTSAQKNPTAFYLCASIRRGTGNTGELFFGEGSRLTVL.

The chain uses TRBV5-5 and TRBJ1-5; TRBD1 is a possible D gene (5 bases). Germline values: CDR1 SGHKS, CDR2 YYEKEE (reference sequence). V dropped 1 base and J dropped 5 bases, with 13 bases sitting between them. The CDR3 is made up of 15 amino acids. The CDR3 reads CASSLLPRGDQPQHF. The CDR3 coding sequence is TGTGCCAGCAGCTTGTTGCCACGGGGGGATCAGCCCCAGCATTTT.